This T cell receptor (beta chain) was captured in a study of PD-1 and CTLA-4 blockade in melanoma. Looked up from germline, CDR1 is SGHVS and CDR2 is FNYEAQ. The germline V and J ends were trimmed by 5 bases and 5 bases, with 9 bases remaining between them. The CDR3 runs 12 residues. The protocol was immunoSEQ multiplex PCR, while the TCRdb copy is restricted to in-frame clones and leaves out a portion. The table lists 20,000 to 25,000 clones, approximately 89% of them singletons. This TCR was sampled from a human donor with melanoma. The input for sequencing was CD8+ T cells from peripheral blood, taken before anti-PD-1 treatment. The genes are TRBV7-6 and TRBJ1-1; D might be TRBD1 (5 bases). The CDR3 spells CASSNRQTEAFF. The CDR3 coding sequence is TGTGCCAGCAGCAACAGACAGACTGAAGCTTTCTTT. Supplemented by reference TRBV7-6 and TRBJ1-1, the full variable domain reads GAGVSQSPRYKVTKRGQDVALRCDPISGHVSLYWYRQALGQGPEFLTYFNYEAQQDKSGLPNDRFSAERPEGSISTLTIQRTEQRDSAMYRCASSNRQTEAFFGQGTRLTVV.